This T cell receptor beta chain was observed in a study of cytomegalovirus exposure and HLA in healthy donors. Study-wide results and limits: Per a prior analysis, the majority of TCR beta V segments were productive roughly 87% or roughly 30% of the time. Later analysis identified 16,951 TCR beta sequences associated with HLA alleles, using a false discovery rate threshold of 0.05.

As regards this clone: Antigen specificity is unknown.

This PCR relied on a set of 60 Vbeta primers and 13 Jbeta primers. Sequencing used immunoSEQ multiplex PCR; TCRdb keeps in-frame clones, though not all of them. The repertoire holds 100,000 to 150,000 clones, around 80% seen once, with about 1% in the top ten. CDR1 and CDR2 from the germline V gene are MGHRA and YSYEKL. Losses at the gene ends were 4 bases for V and 2 bases for J; bases not matched to a gene: 10. The CDR3 covers 17 residues. This chain links TRBV4-1 with TRBJ1-5; 8 bases are a match to TRBD1. The receptor was isolated from a woman between 25 and 40 years old in good health and CMV-seronegative. Sequencing was carried out using PBMCs. The CDR3 bases are TGCGCCAGCAGCCCCCGGACAGGGTTTGGTGGCAATCAGCCCCAGCATTTT. Protein product: CASSPRTGFGGNQPQHF.